These 9 T cell receptor beta chains were sequenced from one sample in a study of blood T cell repertoires in COVID-19. Clones were read by immunoSEQ multiplex PCR, and TCRdb kept only the in-frame ones, dropping some. The sample lists approximately 220,000 clones, under 90% occurring once. The sequenced material came from peripheral blood. These receptors were obtained from a man aged 45 to 65 with acute or convalescent COVID-19.

This clone was observed a few times. The chain couples TRBV7-9 to TRBJ1-1, with 11 bases matching TRBD1. CDR1 and CDR2 (germline): SEHNR, FQNEAQ (reference sequence). Losses at the gene ends were 3 bases for V and 6 bases for J; bases not matched to a gene: 12. This CDR3 region has 17 residues. The CDR3 bases are TGTGCCAGCAGCTTTTTAGGGGACAGGGGGGTTAACGCTGAAGCTTTCTTT. This sequence encodes CASSFLGDRGVNAEAFF.

This clone was observed once. This chain joins TRBV27 and TRBJ1-1; D gene ambiguous. CDR1 and CDR2 (germline): MNHEY, SMNVEV (reference sequence). CDR3 length equals 12 residues. V lost 7 bases, J lost 4 bases, and 10 bases lay in between. The chain's CDR3 is CASKTRGTEAFF. In nucleotides, the CDR3 is TGTGCCAGCAAAACCCGGGGCACTGAAGCTTTCTTT.

The V gene is TRBV9, the J gene TRBJ1-1; maybe TRBD1 (6 bases). The CDR3 runs 12 residues. The germline CDR1 and CDR2 sequences are SGDLS and YYNGEE. Trimming removed 2 bases at V and 10 bases at J, with 12 bases between. This CDR3 reads CASSVPGGRAFF. CDR3 DNA: TGTGCCAGCAGCGTCCCGGGGGGCCGAGCTTTCTTT. The full variable domain, rest sourced from reference TRBV9 and TRBJ1-1, is DSGVTQTPKHLITATGQRVTLRCSPRSGDLSVYWYQQSLDQGLQFLIQYYNGEERAKGNILERFSAQQFPDLHSELNLSSLELGDSALYFCASSVPGGRAFFGQGTRLTVV.

V is TRBV5-1 and J is TRBJ2-2; 12 bases line up with TRBD2. With V trimmed by 2 bases and J by 7 bases, 3 bases remained unmatched. The CDR3 loop spans 15 amino acids. The germline V gene encodes CDR1 SGHRS and CDR2 YFSETQ. The CDR3 coding sequence is TGCGCCAGCAGCTTACTAGCGGGGGGCCTCGGGGAGCTGTTTTTT. Protein: CASSLLAGGLGELFF.

The V call is TRBV5-1, the J call TRBJ1-4, with D tentatively TRBD1 (6 bases). Per germline, CDR1 SGHRS and CDR2 YFSETQ. With 4 bases removed from V and 6 bases from J, the gap between germline ends came to 13 bases. This CDR3 has 14 amino acids. The chain's CDR3 is CASSPQGYYEKLFF. The CDR3 DNA is TGCGCCAGCAGCCCACAGGGTTATTATGAAAAACTGTTTTTT.

The chain employs TRBV3-1 (or the pseudogene TRBV3-2) and TRBJ2-3, with 11 bases lining up with TRBD2. The germline CDR1 and CDR2 sequences are LGHDT and YNNKEL (reference sequence). The CDR3 covers 20 residues. The V and J ends lost 1 base and 2 bases, in that order; junction bases with no gene match: 14. The DNA of the CDR3 is TGTGCCAGCAGCCAAGGTCGATCGGGACTAGCGGCCCTAGCCACAGATACGCAGTATTTT. Translation gives CASSQGRSGLAALATDTQYF.

The chain uses TRBV6-4 and TRBJ1-5; a possible D gene is TRBD1 (6 bases). Trimming shortened V by 6 bases and J by 2 bases, and 14 bases separated the two germline ends. The CDR3 is 15 amino acids. Germline assignment: CDR1 MRHNA and CDR2 SNTAGT. CDR3 amino acids: CASRSTGWGNQPQHF. The CDR3 DNA reads as TGTGCCAGCAGGTCAACAGGGTGGGGCAATCAGCCCCAGCATTTT.

CDR3 sequence (DNA): TGCAGCGTTGCATCATCGTCGGGGCCCCAGCATTTT. It yields the protein CSVASSSGPQHF. This sequence joins TRBV29-1 and TRBJ1-5, with D unresolved. CDR3 length equals 12 residues. Trimming cost V 4 bases and J 9 bases, with 13 bases left between them. Germline loops: CDR1 SQVTM, CDR2 ANQGSEA.

This sequence joins TRBV28 and TRBJ2-1; 9 bases line up with TRBD2. CDR3 length: 15 residues. Trimming at V came to 8 bases and at J to 4 bases, leaving 9 bases not matched to a gene. Per germline, CDR1 MDHEN and CDR2 SYDVKM. In DNA, the CDR3 is TGTGCCAGCGGGATTTCTAGCGGGGTTTACAATGAGCAGTTCTTC. Protein product: CASGISSGVYNEQFF.